Shown below are 23 T cell receptor beta chains from a single sample sequenced in a study of siplizumab effects on memory and regulatory T cells. Assay used: immunoSEQ multiplex PCR; TCRdb lists only in-frame clones, some missing. The table lists some 53,000 clones, about 97% of them singletons, with 0.55% to 0.65% in the top ten. The sequenced sample consisted of naive CD4+ T cells sorted from blood. These receptors were collected from a human donor in good health.

This chain joins TRBV18 and TRBJ2-5, with 9 nucleotides matching TRBD1. In germline, CDR1 is KGHSH, CDR2 LQKENI. The CDR3 runs to 18 residues. Trimming took 1 base from V and 3 from J; bases not matched to a gene: 12. The CDR3 DNA reads as TGTGCCAGCTCACCACGAGGACAGGGGACCTTTTCCAAAGAGACCCAGTACTTC. Its translation is CASSPRGQGTFSKETQYF. Full variable domain (outside the CDR3, taken from reference TRBV18 and TRBJ2-5): NAGVMQNPRHLVRRRGQEARLRCSPMKGHSHVYWYRQLPEEGLKFMVYLQKENIIDESGMPKERFSAEFPKEGPSILRIQQVVRGDSAAYFCASSPRGQGTFSKETQYFGPGTRLLVL.

The chain links TRBV30 to TRBJ2-3; D tentatively fits TRBD1 or TRBD2 (5 bases each). CDR1 and CDR2 (germline): GTSNPN, SVGIG (reference sequence). The germline V and J ends were trimmed by 7 bases and 1 base, with 15 bases remaining between them. The CDR3 has 14 residues. CDR3 sequence reads: CASTKGTRTDTQYF. For the CDR3, the DNA is TGTGCCTCCACAAAAGGGACCCGCACAGATACGCAGTATTTT.

This chain uses TRBV10-3 with TRBJ2-2, with D unclear. Per the germline V gene, CDR1 is ENHRY and CDR2 is SYGVKD. The V end was cut by 3 bases, the J end by 6 bases, with 8 bases between. CDR3 length equals 13 residues. The CDR3 loop reads CAISELAAGELFF. CDR3 DNA sequence: TGTGCCATCAGTGAATTAGCTGCCGGGGAGCTGTTTTTT.

The J gene is TRBJ1-1, the V gene TRBV25-1, with D perhaps TRBD1 (5 bases). The CDR3 extends over 14 amino acids. The V and J ends lost 7 bases and 5 bases respectively, with 17 bases between them. Germline-derived CDR1 and CDR2 are MGHDK and SYGVNS. CDR3: CASIPGGARTEAFF. The CDR3 DNA reads as TGTGCCAGCATCCCCGGAGGGGCAAGGACTGAAGCTTTCTTT.

In nucleotides, the CDR3 is TGCGCCAGCAGCCAAGAGCGGGGGTGGTCCACTGAAGCTTTCTTT. Residues: CASSQERGWSTEAFF. J is TRBJ1-1 and V is TRBV4-1; TRBD1 might be the D (5 bases). The CDR3 runs to 15 residues. Germline loops: CDR1 MGHRA, CDR2 YSYEKL. Deletions cut 0 bases from V and 4 bases from J, with 12 bases between.

The chain uses TRBV6-1 and TRBJ1-1; maybe TRBD1 (6 bases). CDR3 length: 14 residues. V lost 7 bases and J 4 bases, leaving 16 bases between the germline ends. Looked up from germline, CDR1 is MNHNS and CDR2 is SASEGT. The CDR3 is CASTKTGSGTEAFF. The CDR3 DNA follows: TGTGCCAGCACTAAAACAGGGAGCGGCACTGAAGCTTTCTTT.

The chain carries TRBV30 and TRBJ2-1; 7 nucleotides agree with TRBD2. Per the germline V gene, CDR1 is GTSNPN and CDR2 is SVGIG (reference sequence). The CDR3 runs to 15 residues. V dropped 0 bases and J dropped 5; count of bases not matched to a gene: 7. CDR3 DNA: TGTGCCTGGAGTGTGAGGCTAGCGGACGACAATGAGCAGTTCTTC. Amino acids: CAWSVRLADDNEQFF.

The chain employs TRBV7-2 and TRBJ1-1; maybe TRBD1 (5 bases). Germline lookup yields CDR1 SGHTA and CDR2 FQGNSA. V was clipped by 2 bases and J by 9 bases, with 19 bases between them. CDR3 length: 15 amino acids. CDR3 in amino acids: CASSLSREKSVQAFF. The CDR3 bases are TGTGCCAGCAGCTTATCCAGGGAGAAGTCCGTCCAAGCTTTCTTT.

The chain is built from TRBV19 and TRBJ1-5, with a weak D call TRBD1 (6 bases). The CDR3 contains 13 residues. Between the trimmed V and J ends, which lost 4 bases and 3 bases, there was a span of 7 bases. Germline-derived CDR1 and CDR2 are LNHDA and SQIVND (reference sequence). CDR3 bases: TGTGCCAGTAGTACAGGGGCCAATCAGCCCCAGCATTTT. It yields the protein CASSTGANQPQHF.

V is TRBV30 and J is TRBJ2-7; D gene ambiguous. This CDR3 has 12 residues. V was pared by 1 base and J by 3 bases, with 7 bases between. CDR1 is GTSNPN, CDR2 SVGIG, per germline (reference sequence). The CDR3 here is CAWSGARYEQYF. DNA of the CDR3: TGTGCCTGGAGTGGTGCCCGCTACGAGCAGTACTTC.

The rearrangement links TRBV18 to TRBJ1-1; D might be TRBD1 (5 bases). Trimming left V 6 bases short and J 11 bases short, with 13 bases between. This CDR3 is 11 amino acids long. The germline V gene encodes CDR1 KGHSH and CDR2 LQKENI. This CDR3 is CASSPLGTAFF. DNA for the CDR3: TGTGCCAGCTCGCCGTTGGGGACCGCTTTCTTT.

This clone was observed once. The chain links TRBV28 to TRBJ2-7, with D perhaps matching TRBD1 (7 bases). The CDR3 extends over 17 amino acids. Germline assignment: CDR1 MDHEN and CDR2 SYDVKM. V gave up 5 bases and J gave up 4 bases, with 24 bases separating them. The CDR3 loop is CASSPRQGVGGRYEQYF. CDR3 nucleotides: TGTGCCAGCAGTCCCCGCCAGGGGGTAGGGGGGAGATACGAGCAGTACTTC.

The rearrangement uses TRBV6-6 and TRBJ2-1; D is ambiguous. Germline V lookup: CDR1 MNHNY, CDR2 SVGAGI (reference sequence). This CDR3 has 14 amino acids. V shed 4 bases and J shed 6 bases, with 13 bases lying between them. The CDR3 loop reads CASSSPPASNEQFF. CDR3 coding DNA: TGTGCCAGCAGTTCGCCGCCGGCATCCAATGAGCAGTTCTTC.

The CDR3 protein is CASSLYRTGSTSSYNEQFF. Written as DNA, the CDR3 is TGTGCCAGCAGCTTATATCGGACAGGGTCCACTAGCTCCTACAATGAGCAGTTCTTC. The rearrangement uses TRBV7-9 and TRBJ2-1; 8 bases map to TRBD1. Germline V gives CDR1 SEHNR, CDR2 FQNEAQ (reference sequence). Trimming took 2 bases from V and 0 from J; bases not matched to a gene: 12. The CDR3 contains 19 residues.

The rearrangement uses TRBV7-2 and TRBJ2-3; 10 bases fit TRBD1. The CDR3 runs to 15 residues. V was clipped by 1 base and J by 6 bases; unmatched bases: 4. Looked up from germline, CDR1 is SGHTA and CDR2 is FQGNSA. The CDR3 sequence is CASSLGQGAIDTQYF. DNA of the CDR3: TGTGCCAGCAGCTTAGGACAGGGGGCAATTGATACGCAGTATTTT.

V is TRBV20-1 and J is TRBJ2-1; D gene ambiguous. CDR3 length equals 11 residues. In germline, CDR1 is DFQATT, CDR2 SNEGSKA (reference sequence). V lost 4 bases to trimming and J lost 6 bases, with 7 bases between them. Written as DNA, the CDR3 is TGCAGTGCTATAGAGCGCAATGAGCAGTTCTTC. This sequence encodes CSAIERNEQFF.

This chain uses TRBV7-9 with TRBJ2-7; TRBD2 aligns across 10 bases. The J segment lost 7 bases and the V segment lost 1 base, leaving 7 bases of the junction unmatched. CDR3 length: 15 residues. Germline V gives CDR1 SEHNR, CDR2 FQNEAQ (reference sequence). DNA of the CDR3: TGTGCCAGCAGCTTAGTAGCGGGAGGTTCGGGGGAGCAGTACTTC. This gives the protein CASSLVAGGSGEQYF.

V and J are TRBV7-9 and TRBJ1-2, with 8 positions matching TRBD1. Germline V gene lookup returns CDR1 SEHNR and CDR2 FQNEAQ (reference sequence). This CDR3 has 13 amino acids. With V trimmed by 5 bases and J by 7 bases, 6 bases remained unmatched. CDR3 loop: CASSPDRGFGYTF. CDR3 nucleotides: TGTGCCAGCAGCCCCGACAGGGGATTTGGCTACACCTTC.

The chain couples TRBV27 to TRBJ2-3; TRBD1 matches 8 bases. Germline-derived CDR1 and CDR2 are MNHEY and SMNVEV (reference sequence). The V and J ends lost 7 bases and 5 bases, in that order; junction bases with no gene match: 11. The CDR3 is 15 amino acids. The DNA of the CDR3 is TGTGCCAGCACCGATGGACAGGGCCGGGGAGATACGCAGTATTTT. Translating it yields CASTDGQGRGDTQYF.

The chain has TRBV6-5 and TRBJ1-4; TRBD1 matches at 11 bases. The V segment lost 7 bases and the J segment 7 bases; nucleotides outside the gene matches: 5. Germline assignment: CDR1 MNHEY and CDR2 SVGAGI. This CDR3 comprises 14 residues. Written as DNA, the CDR3 is TGTGCCAGCAAGGAGGACAGGGGGCCTGAAAAACTGTTTTTT. Translation gives CASKEDRGPEKLFF.

The V gene is TRBV20-1, the J gene TRBJ1-2; unclear D gene. The CDR3 is 11 amino acids. V lost 6 bases to trimming and J lost 8 bases, with 13 bases between them. CDR1 DFQATT and CDR2 SNEGSKA come from the germline V gene (reference sequence). Here the CDR3 DNA reads TGCAGTGCGAGGACGGATGGAGGCTACACCTTC. Translating it yields CSARTDGGYTF.

The gene calls are TRBV9 and TRBJ2-5, with D unresolved. V was clipped by 2 bases and J by 1 base, with 6 bases between them. The CDR3 runs to 13 residues. The germline gives CDR1 SGDLS, CDR2 YYNGEE. The CDR3 DNA sequence: TGTGCCAGCAGCGTTGGGATCCAAGAGACCCAGTACTTC. It specifies CASSVGIQETQYF.

The chain has TRBV7-2 and TRBJ2-1, with TRBD2 matching 11 bases. Germline CDR1 SGHTA, CDR2 FQGNSA. The CDR3 spans 17 residues. Losses at the gene ends were 5 bases for V and 1 base for J; bases not matched to a gene: 7. The CDR3, as DNA: TGTGCCAGCAGCCCCCACGGACTAGCGGGTTCCTACAATGAGCAGTTCTTC. Protein sequence: CASSPHGLAGSYNEQFF.